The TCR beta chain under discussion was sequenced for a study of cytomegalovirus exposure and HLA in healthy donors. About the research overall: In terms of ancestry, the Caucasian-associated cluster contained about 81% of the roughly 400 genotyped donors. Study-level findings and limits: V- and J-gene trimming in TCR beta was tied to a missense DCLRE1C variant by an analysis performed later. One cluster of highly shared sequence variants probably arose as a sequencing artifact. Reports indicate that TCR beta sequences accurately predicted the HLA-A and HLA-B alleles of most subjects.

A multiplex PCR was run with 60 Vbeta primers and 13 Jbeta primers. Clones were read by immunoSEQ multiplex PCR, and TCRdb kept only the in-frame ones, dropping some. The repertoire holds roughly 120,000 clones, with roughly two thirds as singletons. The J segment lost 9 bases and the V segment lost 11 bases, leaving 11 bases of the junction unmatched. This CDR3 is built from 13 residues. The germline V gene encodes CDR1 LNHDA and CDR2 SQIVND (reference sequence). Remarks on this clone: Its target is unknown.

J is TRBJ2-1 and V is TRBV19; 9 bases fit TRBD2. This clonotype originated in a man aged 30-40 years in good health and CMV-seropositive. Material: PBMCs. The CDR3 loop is CASGVAGEGEQFF. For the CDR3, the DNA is TGTGCCTCGGGGGTAGCGGGAGAGGGTGAGCAGTTCTTC.